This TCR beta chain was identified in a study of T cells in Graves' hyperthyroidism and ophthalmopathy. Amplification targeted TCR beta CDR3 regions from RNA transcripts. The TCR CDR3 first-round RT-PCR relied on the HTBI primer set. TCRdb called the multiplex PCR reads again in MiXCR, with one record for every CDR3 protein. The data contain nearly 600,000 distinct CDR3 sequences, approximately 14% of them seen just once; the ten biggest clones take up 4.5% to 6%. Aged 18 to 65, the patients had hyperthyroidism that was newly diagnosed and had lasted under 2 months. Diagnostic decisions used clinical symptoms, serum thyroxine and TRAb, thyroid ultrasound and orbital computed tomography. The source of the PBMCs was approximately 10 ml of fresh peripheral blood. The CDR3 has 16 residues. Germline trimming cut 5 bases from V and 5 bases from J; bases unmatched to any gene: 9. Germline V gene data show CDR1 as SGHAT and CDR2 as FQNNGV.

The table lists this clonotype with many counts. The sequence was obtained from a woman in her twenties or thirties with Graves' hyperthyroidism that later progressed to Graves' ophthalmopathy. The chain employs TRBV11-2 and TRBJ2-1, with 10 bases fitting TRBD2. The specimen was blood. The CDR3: CASSGGGTSVNNEQFF. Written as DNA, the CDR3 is TGTGCCAGCAGCGGAGGTGGGACTAGCGTCAACAATGAGCAGTTCTTC.